The clone carrying this TCR beta chain was seen ten or more times. This sample was included in a study of T cells in Graves' hyperthyroidism and ophthalmopathy. Regions amplified from RNA transcripts were the TCR beta CDR3 regions. HTBI primers drove first-round RT-PCR of the TCR CDR3. TCRdb passed the multiplex PCR reads through MiXCR, listing each CDR3 protein once. Of some 490,000 distinct CDR3 sequences listed, around a fifth are singletons. Sequencing was done on a sample of blood. This sequence originates from a woman aged 70 to 79 with Graves' ophthalmopathy.

The DNA for the CDR3 is TGTGCCAGCACCGGGGACAGGTCAGAGACCCAGTACTTC. Translation gives CASTGDRSETQYF. The chain carries TRBV2 and TRBJ2-5; the match to TRBD1 covers 8 bases. The CDR3 has 13 residues. Germline CDR1 is SNHLY and CDR2 is FYNNEI. V shed 7 bases and J 4 bases; nucleotides not matched to a gene: 5.